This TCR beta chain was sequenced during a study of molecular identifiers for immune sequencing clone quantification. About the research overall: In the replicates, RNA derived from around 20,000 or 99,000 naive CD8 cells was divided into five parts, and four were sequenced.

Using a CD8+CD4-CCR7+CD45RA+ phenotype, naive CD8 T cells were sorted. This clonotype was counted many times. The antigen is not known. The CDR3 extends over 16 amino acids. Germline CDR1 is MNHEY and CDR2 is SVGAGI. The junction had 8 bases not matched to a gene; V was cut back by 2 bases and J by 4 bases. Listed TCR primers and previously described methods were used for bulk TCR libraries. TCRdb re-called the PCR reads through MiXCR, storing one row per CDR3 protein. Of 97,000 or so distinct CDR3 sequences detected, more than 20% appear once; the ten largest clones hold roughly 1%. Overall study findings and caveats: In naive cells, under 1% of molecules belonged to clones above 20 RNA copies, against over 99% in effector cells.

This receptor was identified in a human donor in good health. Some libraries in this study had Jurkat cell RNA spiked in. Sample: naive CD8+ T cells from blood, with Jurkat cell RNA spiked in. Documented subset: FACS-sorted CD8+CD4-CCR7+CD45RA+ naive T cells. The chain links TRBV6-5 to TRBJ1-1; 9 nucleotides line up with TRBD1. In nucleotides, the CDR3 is TGTGCCAGCAGTTACACCGGGACAGGGTACGGCACTGAAGCTTTCTTT. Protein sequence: CASSYTGTGYGTEAFF.